The next 13 T cell receptor beta chains were all read from a single sample in a study of blood T cell repertoires in COVID-19. Generated by immunoSEQ multiplex PCR, the TCRdb table keeps only in-frame clones and is missing some. The profile shows roughly 380,000 clones, roughly 87% of them singletons. Input material: peripheral blood. These TCRs come from an older woman with COVID-19, enrolled during active disease.

The chain couples TRBV2 to TRBJ1-2; possible D gene TRBD1, 6 bases. The CDR3 sequence is 13 residues long. Trimming removed 6 bases at V and 1 base at J, with 9 bases between. Germline CDR1 reads SNHLY; CDR2 reads FYNNEI. CDR3 in DNA: TGTGCCAGCAGATCAGGGGTTAACTATGGCTACACCTTC. Amino acids: CASRSGVNYGYTF. The variable domain in full, with the rest retrieved from reference TRBV2 and TRBJ1-2, is EPEVTQTPSHQVTQMGQEVILRCVPISNHLYFYWYRQILGQKVEFLVSFYNNEISEKSEIFDDQFSVERPDGSNFTLKIRSTKLEDSAMYFCASRSGVNYGYTFGSGTRLTVV.

This chain joins TRBV5-1 and TRBJ1-3, with 7 bases fitting TRBD1. The CDR3 covers 18 residues. V shed 4 bases, J shed 0 bases, and the junction held 13 bases outside the gene matches. Looked up from germline, CDR1 is SGHRS and CDR2 is YFSETQ. The CDR3 protein is CASSLSRGGISSGNTIYF. The CDR3 DNA follows: TGCGCCAGCAGCCTTTCGAGAGGGGGCATTAGCTCTGGAAACACCATATATTTT.

This clone was counted once. The chain recombines TRBV19 with TRBJ1-5; D unresolved. The CDR3 totals 12 residues. CDR1 is LNHDA, CDR2 SQIVND, per germline (reference sequence). V was clipped by 6 bases and J by 6 bases, with 9 bases between them. The CDR3 is CASSPVTQPQHF. As DNA, the CDR3 is TGTGCCAGTAGCCCAGTAACTCAGCCCCAGCATTTT.

The chain employs TRBV5-6 and TRBJ2-3, with 8 bases fitting TRBD2. The germline CDR1 and CDR2 sequences are SGHDT and YYEEEE. This CDR3 spans 17 amino acids. The V segment lost 4 bases and the J segment 0 bases; nucleotides outside the gene matches: 10. As DNA, the CDR3 is TGTGCCAGCAGCATCGTTCTACTAGCGGCTAGCACAGATACGCAGTATTTT. It encodes CASSIVLLAASTDTQYF.

The chain recombines TRBV5-6 with TRBJ1-2; D is unclear. CDR1 is SGHDT, CDR2 YYEEEE, per germline. The CDR3 loop spans 16 amino acids. The V end lost 4 bases, the J end lost 2 bases, and 18 bases lay between the germline ends. CDR3 coding DNA: TGTGCCAGCAGCCAGAGGGAGCGGAAAATCAACTATGGCTACACCTTC. This sequence encodes CASSQRERKINYGYTF.

The DNA for the CDR3 is TGTGCCAGCAGGCAGGGGGCCGCTGAAGCTTTCTTT. It is translated as CASRQGAAEAFF. The V and J genes are TRBV7-9 and TRBJ1-1; 8 bases are shared with TRBD1. Germline V lookup: CDR1 SEHNR, CDR2 FQNEAQ (reference sequence). The V and J ends lost 6 bases and 6 bases, in that order; junction bases with no gene match: 3. The CDR3 extends over 12 amino acids. Full variable domain (remainder filled in from reference TRBV7-9 and TRBJ1-1): DTGVSQNPRHKITKRGQNVTFRCDPISEHNRLYWYRQTLGQGPEFLTYFQNEAQLEKSRLLSDRFSAERPKGSFSTLEIQRTEQGDSAMYLCASRQGAAEAFFGQGTRLTVV.

The chain carries TRBV10-3 and TRBJ2-7, with D perhaps matching TRBD1 (6 bases). CDR1 is ENHRY and CDR2 is SYGVKD in the germline V gene. The CDR3 covers 14 residues. Trimming removed 10 bases from V and 0 bases from J, with 16 bases in between. CDR3 DNA: TGTGCCAGCAGGGTTGGGACATCCTCCTACGAGCAGTACTTC. Protein sequence: CASRVGTSSYEQYF.

V and J are TRBV7-2 and TRBJ2-7, with 8 positions matching TRBD1. CDR3 length: 13 residues. Germline lookup yields CDR1 SGHTA and CDR2 FQGNSA. With V trimmed by 4 bases and J by 3 bases, 2 bases remained unmatched. CDR3 sequence reads: CASSSDRVYEQYF. The CDR3 nucleotides read TGTGCCAGCAGCTCGGACAGGGTCTACGAGCAGTACTTC.

CDR3 protein: CASSRQGQTNSYNSPLHF. Here the CDR3 DNA reads TGCGCCAGCAGCCGACAGGGCCAAACCAACTCCTATAATTCACCCCTCCACTTT. The gene calls are TRBV5-1 and TRBJ1-6, with 7 bases aligning to TRBD1. The V and J ends lost 4 bases and 0 bases, in that order; junction bases with no gene match: 10. The CDR3 contains 18 residues. The germline V gene encodes CDR1 SGHRS and CDR2 YFSETQ.

The chain joins TRBV19 to TRBJ1-1; no clear D. This CDR3 has 15 residues. Germline V lookup: CDR1 LNHDA, CDR2 SQIVND (reference sequence). V was pared by 9 bases and J by 0 bases, with 17 bases between. CDR3 protein: CASTRPGIMNTEAFF. CDR3 coding DNA: TGTGCCAGCACAAGGCCAGGCATAATGAACACTGAAGCTTTCTTT.

This clone has only one observation. V gene TRBV6-4 combines with J gene TRBJ1-5; D call uncertain. Germline CDR1 reads MRHNA; CDR2 reads SNTAGT. The CDR3 totals 13 residues. CDR3: CANTAAGNQPQHF. DNA for the CDR3: TGTGCTAACACCGCGGCTGGCAATCAGCCCCAGCATTTT.

This rearrangement joins TRBV19 to TRBJ2-7; 12 bases line up with TRBD1. Germline CDR1 is LNHDA and CDR2 is SQIVND (reference sequence). This CDR3 contains 16 residues. J gave up 1 base and V 6 bases, and 7 bases lay outside the gene matches. The CDR3 DNA is TGTGCCAGTAGCCCGGGACAGGGGGCCGTATCCTACGAGCAGTACTTC. Translation gives CASSPGQGAVSYEQYF.

The chain links TRBV7-2 to TRBJ1-1; D is undetermined. V dropped 4 bases and J dropped 6 bases, with 18 bases sitting between them. CDR1 is SGHTA and CDR2 is FQGNSA in the germline V gene. This CDR3 is built from 15 residues. CDR3 residues: CASSSSPPTRSEAFF. The CDR3 region has the DNA TGTGCCAGCAGCTCTTCCCCCCCGACAAGATCTGAAGCTTTCTTT.